The 20 T cell receptor beta chains presented below share a single source sample, sequenced in a study of blood T cell repertoires in COVID-19. Profiling relied on immunoSEQ multiplex PCR, and the TCRdb table lists in-frame clones only, not all of them. The repertoire holds about 380,000 clones, with about 90% as singletons. Sequenced sample: PBMCs or T cells enriched from blood (not recorded which). These TCRs come from a young woman who had recovered from COVID-19.

This chain links TRBV7-9 with TRBJ1-6; TRBD1 aligns across 11 bases. V was pared by 4 bases and J by 9 bases, with 2 bases of the junction left unmatched. The CDR3 sequence is 14 residues long. Germline-derived CDR1 and CDR2 are SEHNR and FQNEAQ (reference sequence). CDR3 sequence (DNA): TGTGCCAGCAGCTCGGGACAGGGGGGTTCACCCCTCCACTTT. Protein sequence: CASSSGQGGSPLHF.

The V gene is TRBV24-1, the J gene TRBJ2-7; 7 bases match TRBD1. There are 16 residues in the CDR3. V trimming: 3 bases; J trimming: 0 bases; junction bases outside the gene matches: 7. The germline V gene encodes CDR1 KGHDR and CDR2 SFDVKD. DNA for the CDR3: TGTGCCACCAGTGATGGACAGGCATCTATCTCCTACGAGCAGTACTTC. It yields the protein CATSDGQASISYEQYF.

Comments on this clone: At the DNA level, this CDR3 is encoded by other sequences in the same sample as well. J is TRBJ2-7 and V is TRBV28; no clear D gene. Trimming left V 4 bases short and J 3 bases short, with 4 bases between. The CDR3 is 11 residues long. In germline, CDR1 is MDHEN, CDR2 SYDVKM. Here the CDR3 DNA reads TGTGCCAGCAGTTCCAGCTACGAGCAGTACTTC. It yields the protein CASSSSYEQYF.

The chain is built from TRBV27 and TRBJ1-2; maybe TRBD1 (5 bases). V dropped 1 base and J dropped 1 base, with 16 bases sitting between them. CDR1 is MNHEY and CDR2 is SMNVEV in the germline V gene (reference sequence). The CDR3 has 17 residues. This CDR3 reads CASSLFWQGPNNYGYTF. DNA of the CDR3: TGTGCCAGCAGTTTATTTTGGCAGGGCCCAAATAACTATGGCTACACCTTC.

The V call is TRBV9, the J call TRBJ1-2, with 10 nucleotides matching TRBD1. CDR1 and CDR2 (germline): SGDLS, YYNGEE. There are 16 residues in the CDR3. V shed 2 bases, J shed 5 bases, and the junction held 9 bases outside the gene matches. CDR3 coding DNA: TGTGCCAGCAGCGTCGCATTGCAGGGACAGGGGTATGGCTACACCTTC. Translating gives CASSVALQGQGYGYTF.

This chain connects TRBV18 to TRBJ2-1; 9 positions agree with TRBD2. The V segment lost 3 bases and the J segment 8 bases; nucleotides outside the gene matches: 8. CDR3 length equals 15 residues. Germline lookup yields CDR1 KGHSH and CDR2 LQKENI. The CDR3 nucleotides read TGTGCCAGCTCACCCTCTGCGGGAGGGCCCGATGAGCAGTTCTTC. It specifies CASSPSAGGPDEQFF.

The DNA of the CDR3 is TGTGCCAGCAGCAAGACAGGGAACACTGAAGCTTTCTTT. Translated, it gives CASSKTGNTEAFF. The rearrangement uses TRBV7-9 and TRBJ1-1; D might be TRBD1 (6 bases). The CDR3 runs to 13 residues. The V gene's germline CDR1 is SEHNR and CDR2 FQNEAQ (reference sequence). Trimming took 5 bases from V and 1 from J, leaving 8 bases between them.

The chain carries TRBV12-3 or TRBV12-4 and TRBJ1-2, with D uncertain. The CDR3 is 12 residues long. Trimming cost V 2 bases and J 8 bases, with 9 bases left between them. For the CDR3, the DNA is TGTGCCAGCAGTTTAAACCGGGAAGGCTACACCTTC. This gives the protein CASSLNREGYTF.

J is TRBJ1-1 and V is TRBV6-5; tentative D call: TRBD1 (6 bases). V was pared by 5 bases and J by 2 bases, with 9 bases between. CDR3 size: 13 residues. The germline V gene has CDR1 MNHEY and CDR2 SVGAGI. The CDR3 spells CASSTQGNTEAFF. CDR3 in DNA: TGTGCCAGCAGTACACAGGGCAACACTGAAGCTTTCTTT.

This clone has just one count. The chain couples TRBV3-1 (or the pseudogene TRBV3-2) to TRBJ1-1; tentatively, D is TRBD1 (5 bases). The length of the CDR3 is 14 residues. Trimming removed 4 bases at V and 1 base at J, with 10 bases between. Germline lookup yields CDR1 LGHDT and CDR2 YNNKEL (reference sequence). The CDR3 sequence: CASSPGLQNTEAFF. The CDR3, as DNA: TGTGCCAGCAGCCCGGGACTTCAGAACACTGAAGCTTTCTTT.

This chain uses TRBV7-2 with TRBJ1-2; TRBD1 matches at 9 bases. The CDR3 loop spans 15 amino acids. CDR1 is SGHTA, CDR2 FQGNSA, per germline. Trimming cost V 6 bases and J 7 bases; bases outside gene matches: 12. The CDR3 nucleotides read TGTGCCAGCAGAGACCGACCGGGACAGGGACCTGGCTACACCTTC. Protein product: CASRDRPGQGPGYTF.

The rearrangement uses TRBV27 and TRBJ1-2, with TRBD1 identical over 9 bases. The CDR3 runs 14 residues. Germline CDR1 is MNHEY and CDR2 is SMNVEV (reference sequence). J lost 4 bases, V lost 5 bases, and 5 bases had no gene match. CDR3 nucleotide sequence: TGTGCCAGCAGTCCAGACAGGGGGTTCTATGGCTACACCTTC. Its protein is CASSPDRGFYGYTF.

The V and J genes are TRBV6-2 or TRBV6-3 and TRBJ2-6, with D possibly TRBD2 on 6 matching bases. V was shortened by 2 bases and J by 0 bases, with 11 bases between the two germline ends. The CDR3 totals 17 residues. Per the germline V gene, CDR1 is MNHEY and CDR2 is SVGEGT. DNA for the CDR3: TGTGCCAGCAGTTACAGGGACTCTCCCTCTGGGGCCAACGTCCTGACTTTC. This sequence encodes CASSYRDSPSGANVLTF.

The chain is built from TRBV4-1 and TRBJ1-2; 9 bases fit TRBD1. Germline CDR1 reads MGHRA; CDR2 reads YSYEKL. The CDR3 has 17 residues. Trimming removed 4 bases from V and 2 bases from J; junction bases left unmatched: 11. In DNA form, the CDR3 reads TGCGCCAGCAGCCCTAGGTGGGGACAGGGATCAAACTATGGCTACACCTTC. It yields the protein CASSPRWGQGSNYGYTF.

The rearrangement uses TRBV10-3 and TRBJ1-1, with D perhaps matching TRBD1 (6 bases). The V gene's germline CDR1 is ENHRY and CDR2 SYGVKD. This CDR3 is built from 13 residues. Between the trimmed V and J ends, which lost 5 bases and 5 bases, there was a span of 12 bases. The CDR3 is CAISSGGQTEAFF. CDR3 sequence (DNA): TGTGCCATCAGTTCGGGGGGGCAGACTGAAGCTTTCTTT.

This clone turned up a few times. This sequence joins TRBV5-8 and TRBJ1-6, with D possibly being TRBD1 (6 bases). The CDR3 totals 15 residues. V was shortened by 2 bases and J by 5 bases, with 11 bases between the two germline ends. CDR1 and CDR2 from the germline V gene are SGHTS and YDEGEE. The CDR3 DNA reads TGTGCCAGCAGCTTAAACAGGGCCGATAATTCACCCCTCCACTTT. Amino acid sequence: CASSLNRADNSPLHF.

The chain employs TRBV5-1 and TRBJ2-2; 8 bases fit TRBD1. The CDR3 has 16 residues. Germline CDR1 reads SGHRS; CDR2 reads YFSETQ. The junction had 7 bases not matched to a gene; V was cut back by 0 bases and J by 6 bases. This chain's CDR3 is CASSLGAGGPAGELFF. CDR3 DNA sequence: TGCGCCAGCAGCTTGGGTGCAGGGGGCCCGGCCGGGGAGCTGTTTTTT.

The V call is TRBV19, the J call TRBJ1-4, with 8 positions matching TRBD1. This CDR3 is built from 14 residues. Germline assignment: CDR1 LNHDA and CDR2 SQIVND (reference sequence). Losses at the gene ends were 3 bases for V and 7 bases for J; bases not matched to a gene: 4. The CDR3 protein is CASSMDRDPEKLFF. The DNA of the CDR3 is TGTGCCAGTAGTATGGACAGGGATCCTGAAAAACTGTTTTTT. The full variable domain, rest sourced from reference TRBV19 and TRBJ1-4, is DGGITQSPKYLFRKEGQNVTLSCEQNLNHDAMYWYRQDPGQGLRLIYYSQIVNDFQKGDIAEGYSVSREKKESFPLTVTSAQKNPTAFYLCASSMDRDPEKLFFGSGTQLSVL.

The V call is TRBV5-6, the J call TRBJ1-2; D is perhaps TRBD1 (6 bases). The CDR3 is 13 amino acids. In germline, CDR1 is SGHDT, CDR2 YYEEEE. Trimming shortened V by 4 bases and J by 8 bases, and 15 bases separated the two germline ends. This CDR3 is CASSTDSSGGYTF. CDR3 in DNA: TGTGCCAGCAGCACGGACAGTTCCGGGGGCTACACCTTC.

In this sample, this clone turned up once. J is TRBJ1-4 and V is TRBV18; a possible D gene is TRBD1 (5 bases). Germline V gene sequence: CDR1 KGHSH, CDR2 LQKENI. With 5 bases removed from V and 5 bases from J, the gap between germline ends came to 12 bases. The length of the CDR3 is 14 residues. The CDR3 region has the DNA TGTGCCAGCTCAGAGGGACTGGGGAATGAAAAACTGTTTTTT. It specifies CASSEGLGNEKLFF.